This T cell receptor (beta chain) was observed in a study of long-term antiretroviral therapy in people with HIV (dated by TCRdb to between 2021 and 2024). The study in broad terms: Collection of the earliest samples took place about a decade ahead of the 2015 WHO recommendation for immediate ART, at a time when ART was typically delayed until CD4 counts fell. A retrospective serial study tested whether ART initiation and durable HIV suppression were associated with changes in peripheral blood TRB repertoire composition and diversity. A total of roughly 180 cryopreserved PBMC samples were contributed to the cohort by 30 adults with confirmed HIV infection, with samples collected serially over a mean of approximately six years (range 1-12). Among the approximately 30 participants with HIV, about 11 were female. Test extractions of a monoclonal T-cell line alongside approximately 36 polyclonal samples showed no cross-contamination during QIAcube processing. Beyond this particular receptor, the publication reports: Expanded TRB clones identified before ART initiation dominated the repertoire at all time points, although this dominance fluctuated and declined in many PLHIV after ART. The samples span the years 2004 to 2017, and the ART regimens used may be less effective than current regimens. Because cell numbers in pre-ART samples were limited, unsorted PBMC were profiled instead of sorted CD4+ and CD8+ T cells. Starting ART was linked to a significant rise in TRB diversity, yet even with long-term ART the diversity remained significantly lower than in transplant donor controls. Since PBMC availability was limited, sequencing covered only the TCR beta chain, with no alpha chain pairing. Compared with controls, HIV repertoires had narrower CDR3 length ranges, and the network structure pointed to an antigen-experienced repertoire that shifted only slightly toward naive after ART. Inferences about post-ART repertoire changes are limited because no data were available on ART adherence, viral resistance or therapy changes.

Sequencing of the TRB variable region was done with the immunoSEQ hsTCRB v3.0 assay at survey level resolution. The target sequencing depth for TRB was about 40,000-55,000 T-cell genomes per sample. Pooled TRB libraries were sequenced on an Illumina MiSeq with a v3 150-cycle kit. As for the original processing: Repertoire analysis ran in R within a reproducible Nextflow workflow covering QC, data transformation and analysis. LymphoSeq2, an R package for exploring AIRR-Seq data, was used to implement the custom analyses. A few samples yielding fewer than 5000 total TRB sequences were excluded, leaving 188 analyzed HIV repertoires. Among the 180 to 200 HIV repertoires that were kept, roughly 59 were collected before ART initiation and more than 120 were collected after ART initiation. Repertoires were downsampled to 5000 TRB nucleotide sequences, with summary statistics averaged over 100 downsampling iterations. Only TRB sequences with CDR3 regions of at least seven amino acids were retained for analysis. Two measures captured diversity: a Shannon entropy-derived clonality score and the Gini coefficient. In repertoire networks, the top 5000 CDR3 amino acid sequences were linked whenever an edit distance of one separated two sequences. Antigen specificity groups and MHC restriction were predicted for TRB CDR3 amino acid sequences with GLIPH2. CDR3 amino acid sequences were matched against VDJdb and McPAS-TCR to flag known CMV, EBV, HIV or tissue antigen associations. Pre-ART, post-ART and control groups were compared with Wilcoxon signed-rank tests and Holm-Bonferroni correction. TCRdb's version of the immuneACCESS table is confined to in-frame rearrangements and falls short of the full clone set. An unresolved V gene accounts for under half of the shortfall where checked; the remainder is of unknown origin. V and J calls and clone size come straight from that table; D and trimming were deduced from the DNA. The sample profile shows more than 35,000 clones; 94% of them were found once. The ten biggest clones cover roughly 3.9% of the sample.

Participants were included only if at least one PBMC sample before ART initiation and at least two post-ART samples were available. Every participant with HIV received treatment in the United States of America. Cryopreserved samples of 1-10 million PBMC were thawed and washed before DNA extraction. At the time of the earliest PBMC sample for each participant with HIV, ages ranged from roughly 23 to 60 years. Per participant, PBMC samples came from 1-4 timepoints prior to ART initiation and 2-8 timepoints following ART initiation, for a median of 7 samples. Serial HIV viral load, CD4+ T-cell count, ART history and demographic data were obtained for every participant. Using a Qiagen kit on a QIAcube, genomic DNA was extracted from unsorted PBMC, with samples processed in batches of 12. Cut back by 1 base and 2 bases, the V and J ends lie 14 bases apart. Reading the germline V gene (reference sequence) gives CDR1 LNHDA and CDR2 SQIVND. Its CDR3 holds 16 amino acids, cysteine through phenylalanine. CDR3 DNA only is kept here, 48 bases in frame from base 1.

About this clone: No antigen is known for it. Within one base of it there is no much larger clone, and no base qualities were kept.

This TCR came from a woman between 50 and 59 years old with HIV. The rearrangement combines TRBV19 with TRBJ1-1, with the D segment identity uncertain. This specimen was unsorted PBMCs, taken 4.1 years after starting antiretroviral therapy. CDR3 reads: CASSIGAGWENTEAFF. The base sequence is TGTGCCAGTAGTATAGGGGCAGGATGGGAAAACACTGAAGCTTTCTTT.